This is a list of T cell receptor beta chains from one sample in a study of Graves' ophthalmopathy and Graves' hyperthyroidism. MiXCR, run by TCRdb on the multiplex PCR reads, gives a single entry per CDR3 protein. The sample has about 480,000 distinct CDR3 sequences, around 14% seen once. The sample taken for sequencing was blood. The receptors derive from a woman aged 30 to 39 with Graves' ophthalmopathy. Each CDR3 is given with its conserved first and last residue. The D gene is left open where the match is weak. Not all rows give a size; the values are once, few, many and, for expanded clones, a class.

TGTGCCAGCAGTCCCCCCTTCGGGCCACCCGAGGAAGAGACCCAGTACTTC CASSPPFGPPEEETQYF TRBV12-3/TRBV12-4 NA TRBJ2-5 NA
TGCAGCGTTAAGACTAGCGGGGCGAACACCGGGGAGCTGTTTTTT CSVKTSGANTGELFF TRBV29-1 TRBD2 TRBJ2-2 few
TGTGCCAGCAGGCTTAGTTCCACCGAAGCTTTCTTT CASRLSSTEAFF TRBV7-9 NA TRBJ1-1 NA
TGTGCCAGCTCACCCCCACAGGGGGCGCGGTACTTC CASSPPQGARYF TRBV18 TRBD1 TRBJ2-7 many
TGTGCCAGTAGTATAGAACTCCCAGAGAGCTATGGCTACACCTTC CASSIELPESYGYTF TRBV19 NA TRBJ1-2 many
TGTGCCAGCAGCTTACCCTTGACAGGGGGACTCGAGCAGTACTTC CASSLPLTGGLEQYF TRBV28 TRBD1 TRBJ2-7 many
TGTGCCAGCCGCCGGGACTCCGGATACGAGCAGTACTTC CASRRDSGYEQYF TRBV2 NA TRBJ2-7 many
TGTGCCAGCGAGGTGGACAGCAATCAGCCCCAGCATTTT CASEVDSNQPQHF TRBV6-2/TRBV6-3 NA TRBJ1-5 many
TGTGCCAGCAGCCCTGACAGGGGCTATGGCTACACCTTC CASSPDRGYGYTF TRBV27 TRBD1 TRBJ1-2 many
TGTGCCAGCAGTTATGGGACTAGCGAGTCCTACGAGCAGTACTTC CASSYGTSESYEQYF TRBV6-5 TRBD2 TRBJ2-7 many
TGCAGCGTTGAAAGTAGGAATTCACCCCTCCACTTT CSVESRNSPLHF TRBV29-1 NA TRBJ1-6 many
TGTACCAGCAGGACCTCCGGGACAGAAACCGGGGAGCTGTTTTTT CTSRTSGTETGELFF TRBV3-1 TRBD1 TRBJ2-2 NA
TGTGCCAGTAGTGTTAACAGGGGGCGGATCACCGGGGAGCTGTTTTTT CASSVNRGRITGELFF TRBV19 TRBD1 TRBJ2-2 few
TGTGCCAGCAGTCGGACAGGGGGCAAAAAGGGGCAGTTCTTC CASSRTGGKKGQFF TRBV27 TRBD1 TRBJ2-1 few
TGTGCCACCAGCAGAGATAGGGGCCTGGGACGGCCCCAGCATTTT CATSRDRGLGRPQHF TRBV15 NA TRBJ1-5 many
TGTGCCAGCAGCTTAGTGCCGTCAAGGGACACTGAAGCTTTCTTT CASSLVPSRDTEAFF TRBV7-2 NA TRBJ1-1 NA
TGCAGTGCTAGAGATTACCGGACTAGCGGGAGTCGACCGTACGCGCAGTACTTC CSARDYRTSGSRPYAQYF TRBV20-1 TRBD2 TRBJ2-7 many
TGTGCCACCAGCCAACGAGATCAAGAGACCCAGTACTTC CATSQRDQETQYF TRBV24-1 NA TRBJ2-5 many
TGTGCCTGGAGTATGGGCTCTCTTAACAATCAGCCCCAGCATTTT CAWSMGSLNNQPQHF TRBV30 NA TRBJ1-5 many
TGTGCCTGGAGCCGGGACTTGAACACTGAAGCTTTCTTT CAWSRDLNTEAFF TRBV30 NA TRBJ1-1 many
TGTGCCAGCAGTGATGTGGGGCTAGCGGGAGTCGAGCAGTACTTC CASSDVGLAGVEQYF TRBV6-1 TRBD2 TRBJ2-7 many
TGCAGTGCTCGCGCCCGGGGCTATGGCTACACCTTC CSARARGYGYTF TRBV20-1 NA TRBJ1-2 many
TGTGCCAGCACCTCCACAGGGGCGCGGGAAAACACTGAAGCTTTCTTT CASTSTGARENTEAFF TRBV12-3/TRBV12-4 TRBD1 TRBJ1-1 many
TGCGCCAGCAGCCAAGTCGGACATAACACCGGGGAGCTGTTTTTT CASSQVGHNTGELFF TRBV4-3 NA TRBJ2-2 NA
TGTGCCAGCAGCTTAGGAGAGGACAGTTCGAACACCGGGGAGCTGTTTTTT CASSLGEDSSNTGELFF TRBV7-8 NA TRBJ2-2 many
TGCGCCAGCAACCAAGATGGTATATACACCGGGGAGCTGTTTTTT CASNQDGIYTGELFF TRBV4-1 NA TRBJ2-2 NA
TGTGCCAGCAGCCAAGAGGATAGGCAGCAAGAGACCCAGTACTTC CASSQEDRQQETQYF TRBV3-1 NA TRBJ2-5 many
TGTGCCAGTAGGAGTTTATCGGGCACTGAAGCTTTCTTT CASRSLSGTEAFF TRBV19 NA TRBJ1-1 once
TGTGCCAGCTCACCACGAGTCACCGGGGAGCTGTTTTTT CASSPRVTGELFF TRBV18 NA TRBJ2-2 NA
TGCAGTGCTAGAGTTCCGGGACTAGCGGGGTTTATGGCCCAGTACTTC CSARVPGLAGFMAQYF TRBV20-1 TRBD2 TRBJ2-5 many
TGTGCCAGCAGCCTGAAGGGATTTGCCAACTATGGCTACACCTTC CASSLKGFANYGYTF TRBV3-1 NA TRBJ1-2 many
TGTGCCAGCAGGAACCACCTGGAAGAGCAGTACTTC CASRNHLEEQYF TRBV28 NA TRBJ2-7 NA
TGTGCCAGCAGTTACTCGGGCAGTTTCGCCTACGAGCAGTACTTC CASSYSGSFAYEQYF TRBV6-5 NA TRBJ2-7 NA
TGCAGCGTTGGTTTCAGAACCCCTCCATTCGGCGAGCAGTACTTC CSVGFRTPPFGEQYF TRBV29-1 NA TRBJ2-7 NA
TGCAGTGCTAGCGACGTCAGGGGCTCGGCTAACTATGGCTACACCTTC CSASDVRGSANYGYTF TRBV20-1 NA TRBJ1-2 many
TGTGCCAGCAGTTTTCAGAGGGTCACTGAAGCTTTCTTT CASSFQRVTEAFF TRBV12-3/TRBV12-4 NA TRBJ1-1 many
TGTGCCAGCAGCTTGGACAGTCGGAGCAATCAGCCCCAGCATTTT CASSLDSRSNQPQHF TRBV5-5 NA TRBJ1-5 many
TGTGCCAGCAGTTCTTACAGGGGCACTGAAGCTTTCTTT CASSSYRGTEAFF TRBV12-3/TRBV12-4 TRBD1 TRBJ1-1 many
TGCAGTGCTAAGGGACAGGTCTACTACGAGCAGTACTTC CSAKGQVYYEQYF TRBV20-1 TRBD1 TRBJ2-7 many
TGCAGTGCTACCGGGACAGAGAACACTGAAGCTTTCTTT CSATGTENTEAFF TRBV20-1 TRBD1 TRBJ1-1 many
TGTGCCAGCAGCCACTGGGGCCGAGGGGAACAGGGCGGCTACACCTTC CASSHWGRGEQGGYTF TRBV12-3/TRBV12-4 NA TRBJ1-2 many
TGTGCCAGCAGTTTTTCTCTACGTACAGACACTGAAGCTTTCTTT CASSFSLRTDTEAFF TRBV28 NA TRBJ1-1 many
TGTGCCAGCAGTGAGGGAGCTTTCTTT CASSEGAFF TRBV6-1 NA TRBJ1-1 many
TGCAGTGCTAGGCTTACAGGGAAACCTGGAAACACCATATATTTT CSARLTGKPGNTIYF TRBV20-1 NA TRBJ1-3 many
TGTGCCGCCCGAGGGCAGGGTCATATTTCACCCCTCCACTTT CAARGQGHISPLHF TRBV19 NA TRBJ1-6 many
TGCAGCGTCACAGGGGGCCGGAACACTGAAGCTTTCTTT CSVTGGRNTEAFF TRBV29-1 TRBD1 TRBJ1-1 few
TGTGCCAGCAGCCTAATCCACCGCCAAGAGACCCAGTACTTC CASSLIHRQETQYF TRBV7-8 NA TRBJ2-5 few
TGCGCCAGCAGCCAACTGAGGGTGGGGGGCGTCGTGGCTGGGGCCAACGTCCTGACTTTC CASSQLRVGGVVAGANVLTF TRBV4-1 NA TRBJ2-6 many
TGTGCCAGCAGCACGAGCCCTTCGAGGCCCCAGCATTTT CASSTSPSRPQHF TRBV12-3/TRBV12-4 NA TRBJ1-5 NA
TGCAGTGCGTCTTTCCTAGCGGGAGAGACCCAGTACTTC CSASFLAGETQYF TRBV20-1 TRBD2 TRBJ2-5 many